What follows are 6 T cell receptor beta chains derived from one specimen sequenced in a study of T cell responses to AZD1222 COVID-19 vaccine (dated by TCRdb to about 2021). The library was made by the immunoSEQ multiplex PCR assay. TCRdb holds this immuneACCESS table with in-frame rearrangements only. Some clones are missing; in checked studies, unresolved V genes explain under half, and the rest has no known cause. For this sample there are under 25,000 clones; approximately 84% appear just once. 15% to 20% of the sample belongs to the ten largest clones. The time point label here, explained by the study, means: about 28 days (+/-7) after the second vaccine dose. Sequenced here: peripheral blood, sampled 28 days after the second AZD1222 dose. These receptors were collected from an adult who received the AZD1222 COVID-19 vaccine.

This clone was detected only a few times. V gene TRBV7-9 combines with J gene TRBJ1-1, with no clear D. Germline lookup yields CDR1 SEHNR and CDR2 FQNEAQ (reference sequence). V was clipped by 2 bases and J by 4 bases, with 5 bases between them. The length of the CDR3 is 12 residues. As DNA, the CDR3 is TGTGCCAGCAGCTTATTAATCACTGAAGCTTTCTTT. Protein sequence: CASSLLITEAFF.

The genes are TRBV10-2 and TRBJ1-1, with a weak D call TRBD1 (6 bases). Deletions cut 3 bases from V and 6 bases from J, with 14 bases between. The CDR3 has 14 amino acids. Germline lookup yields CDR1 WSHSY and CDR2 SAAADI. The CDR3 DNA follows: TGCGCCAGCAGTGAAAGGGGGGCGAGGGCTGAAGCTTTCTTT. This encodes CASSERGARAEAFF.

This chain joins TRBV18 and TRBJ1-5; the match to TRBD1 covers 7 bases. The CDR3 loop spans 16 amino acids. CDR1 is KGHSH and CDR2 is LQKENI in the germline V gene. The V segment lost 1 base and the J segment 4 bases; nucleotides outside the gene matches: 7. DNA of the CDR3: TGTGCCAGCTCACCACGGGTCTCAGGGGGTAATCAGCCCCAGCATTTT. Protein sequence: CASSPRVSGGNQPQHF.

The chain has TRBV7-7 and TRBJ2-5, with 8 positions matching TRBD2. Germline V CDR1 and CDR2: SSHAT, FNYEAQ (reference sequence). The trim removed 2 bases at V and 1 base at J, leaving 0 bases unmatched. The CDR3 consists of 14 residues. CDR3 DNA: TGTGCCAGCAGCTTAAGCGGGAGCCAAGAGACCCAGTACTTC. Amino acid sequence: CASSLSGSQETQYF. The full variable domain, rest sourced from reference TRBV7-7 and TRBJ2-5, is GAGVSQSPRYKVTKRGQDVTLRCDPISSHATLYWYQQALGQGPEFLTYFNYEAQPDKSGLPSDRFSAERPEGSISTLTIQRTEQRDSAMYRCASSLSGSQETQYFGPGTRLLVL.

The rearrangement joins TRBV20-1 to TRBJ1-1, with TRBD1 as a possible D gene (5 bases). CDR3 length: 16 residues. The V gene's germline CDR1 is DFQATT and CDR2 SNEGSKA (reference sequence). V shed 3 bases and J shed 4 bases, with 21 bases lying between them. CDR3 region: CSASRTGLGAVTEAFF. CDR3 nucleotides: TGCAGTGCTAGTCGGACGGGTCTTGGGGCAGTCACTGAAGCTTTCTTT.

V and J are TRBV5-1 and TRBJ1-2; 7 bases are a match to TRBD1. Germline trimming cut 3 bases from V and 2 bases from J; bases unmatched to any gene: 10. This CDR3 region has 16 residues. Germline values: CDR1 SGHRS, CDR2 YFSETQ. The CDR3, as DNA: TGCGCCAGCAGCTCCGGAAGCAACAGGGGAAACTATGGCTACACCTTC. Its protein is CASSSGSNRGNYGYTF.